This T cell receptor beta chain was captured by sequencing in a study of beta chain features in type 1 diabetes. At the level of the study: Age and gender were similar between patients and healthy donors, as were cell yields. Whole-study findings and limits: The study found moderately but significantly shorter TCRB CDR3s in all four CD4+ subsets of Type 1 diabetes patients.

Isolated RNA was reverse transcribed in full, so expressed TCRB transcripts were sequenced. Only in-frame clones appear in the TCRdb table, and some are missing; sequencing was by immunoSEQ multiplex PCR. The profile shows 680,000 or so clones, under 15% of them singletons. V was clipped by 0 bases and J by 10 bases, with 13 bases between them. CDR1 is SGDLS and CDR2 is YYNGEE in the germline V gene. The CDR3 spans 13 residues. This clone has a handful of counts. Its target is unknown. The TCR was taken from a man younger than 35 with type 1 diabetes. The chain employs TRBV9 and TRBJ1-1, with D possibly TRBD1 on 5 matching bases. Specimen: naive CD4+ T cells from blood. The CDR3 loop reads CASSVDGRGRAFF. The CDR3 DNA reads TGTGCCAGCAGCGTAGACGGGAGGGGCCGAGCTTTCTTT.